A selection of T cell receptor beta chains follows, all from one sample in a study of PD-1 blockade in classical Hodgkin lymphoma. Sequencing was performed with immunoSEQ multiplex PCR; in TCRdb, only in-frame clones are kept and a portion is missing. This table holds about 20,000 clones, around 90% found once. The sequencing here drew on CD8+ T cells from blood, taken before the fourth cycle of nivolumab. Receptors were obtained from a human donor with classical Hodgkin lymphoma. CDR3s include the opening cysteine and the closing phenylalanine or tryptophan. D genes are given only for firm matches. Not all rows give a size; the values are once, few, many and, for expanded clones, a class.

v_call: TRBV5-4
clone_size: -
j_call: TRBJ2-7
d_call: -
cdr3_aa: CASSLGVGYEQYF
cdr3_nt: TGTGCCAGCAGCTTGGGAGTCGGGTACGAGCAGTACTTC

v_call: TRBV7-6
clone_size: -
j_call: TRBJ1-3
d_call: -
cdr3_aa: CASSLYGEGGNTIYF
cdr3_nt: TGTGCCAGCAGCTTATATGGGGAAGGGGGAAACACCATATATTTT

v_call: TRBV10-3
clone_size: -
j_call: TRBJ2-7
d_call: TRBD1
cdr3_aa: CAIRAPDRGSYEQYF
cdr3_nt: TGTGCCATCAGAGCCCCGGACAGGGGGAGCTACGAGCAGTACTTC

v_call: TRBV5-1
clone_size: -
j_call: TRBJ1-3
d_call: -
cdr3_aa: CASSSQGPGNTIYF
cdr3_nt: TGCGCCAGCAGCTCGCAGGGTCCCGGAAACACCATATATTTT

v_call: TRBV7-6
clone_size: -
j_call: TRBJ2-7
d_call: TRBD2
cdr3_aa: CASSLGGGYEQYF
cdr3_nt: TGTGCCAGCAGCTTAGGGGGGGGCTACGAGCAGTACTTC

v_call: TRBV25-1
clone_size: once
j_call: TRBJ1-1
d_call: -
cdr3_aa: CASSEKVSREVGSTEAFF
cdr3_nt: TGTGCCAGCAGTGAAAAGGTATCGCGGGAAGTCGGATCCACTGAAGCTTTCTTT

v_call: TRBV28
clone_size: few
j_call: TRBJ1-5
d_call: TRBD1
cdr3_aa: CASTRQGSIQPQHF
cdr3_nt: TGTGCCAGCACGCGACAGGGAAGTATCCAGCCCCAGCATTTT

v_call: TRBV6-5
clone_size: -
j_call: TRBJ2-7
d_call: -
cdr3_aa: CASSLSGEQYF
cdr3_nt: TGTGCCAGCAGTCTCAGCGGTGAGCAGTACTTC

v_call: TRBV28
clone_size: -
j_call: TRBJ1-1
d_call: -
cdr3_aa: CASSLTGRGAEAFF
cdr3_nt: TGTGCCAGCAGTTTAACGGGCAGGGGAGCTGAAGCTTTCTTT

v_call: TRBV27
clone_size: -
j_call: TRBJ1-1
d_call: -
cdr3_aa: CASSLSGNMNTEAFF
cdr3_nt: TGTGCCAGCAGTTTATCAGGGAATATGAACACTGAAGCTTTCTTT

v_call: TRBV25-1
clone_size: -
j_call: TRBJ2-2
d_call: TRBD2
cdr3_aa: CASSVPGLDTGELFF
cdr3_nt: TGTGCCAGCAGTGTACCGGGACTAGACACCGGGGAGCTGTTTTTT

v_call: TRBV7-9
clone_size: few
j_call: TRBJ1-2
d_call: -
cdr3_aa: CASSGDSYGYTF
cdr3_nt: TGTGCCAGCAGCGGCGACAGCTATGGCTACACCTTC

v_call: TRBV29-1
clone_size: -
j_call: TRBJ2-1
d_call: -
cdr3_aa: CSVVPVTYYNEQFF
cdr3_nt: TGCAGCGTTGTACCAGTTACCTATTACAATGAGCAGTTCTTC

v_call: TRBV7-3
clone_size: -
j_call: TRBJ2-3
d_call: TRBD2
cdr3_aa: CASSLSGAITDTQYF
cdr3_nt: TGTGCCAGCAGCCTAAGCGGGGCCATCACAGATACGCAGTATTTT

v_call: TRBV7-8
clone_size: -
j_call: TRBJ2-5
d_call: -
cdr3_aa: CASSPGTPGGETQYF
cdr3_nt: TGTGCCAGCAGCCCCGGGACCCCAGGAGGAGAGACCCAGTACTTC